This entry is about one T cell receptor beta chain. The data belong to a study of sequential checkpoint blockade in melanoma. Trimming cost V 4 bases and J 4 bases, with 27 bases left between them. Germline V CDR1 and CDR2: SGHRS, YFSETQ. The length of the CDR3 is 18 residues. Treatment: randomized to nivolumab then ipilimumab (arm A) or the reverse (arm B). Here immunoSEQ multiplex PCR was the method, and the copy in TCRdb shows in-frame clones only, minus some. The table lists about 28,000 clones, approximately 91% of them singletons, with around 15% in the top ten. The clonotype comes from a human donor with melanoma. Sample: CD8+ T cells sorted from blood (inferred from file names), taken from a patient given nivolumab and ipilimumab in sequence. The chain is built from TRBV5-1 and TRBJ2-7; D might be TRBD1 (10 bases). CDR3 loop: CASSAGQGGLAGIYEQYF. DNA of the CDR3: TGCGCCAGCAGCGCCGGACAGGGGGGGCTAGCGGGAATTTACGAGCAGTACTTC.